This T cell receptor beta chain was observed in a study of blood T cell repertoires in COVID-19. Looking at the study overall: The United States, Italy and Spain provided the acute and convalescent COVID-19 samples. The analysed material was cDNA or gDNA that came from T cells, B-cell-depleted T cells, or PBMCs.

V lost 6 bases, J lost 5 bases, and 7 bases stayed unmatched. CDR1 MDHEN and CDR2 SYDVKM come from the germline V gene. The CDR3 consists of 15 residues. It was during active infection that Seattle patients were enrolled and then longitudinally followed. This clone is a singleton in its sample. Study processing details: Estimated nucleated cell counts came from reference gene primer amplification. TCRdb keeps only in-frame clones here, not all; method: immunoSEQ multiplex PCR. V, J and clone size reflect that table, while D and trimming were determined from the DNA. The data contain approximately 180,000 clones, roughly 76% of them singletons.

The sequence derives from a woman older than 75 with COVID-19, enrolled during active disease. The chain is built from TRBV28 and TRBJ2-1, with 10 positions matching TRBD2. The sequenced sample was peripheral blood. The CDR3 protein is CASSLDLAGDNEQFF. CDR3 nucleotide sequence: TGTGCCAGCAGCCTAGACCTAGCGGGGGACAATGAGCAGTTCTTC.